This T cell receptor (beta chain) was identified in a study of control samples from healthy donors and cancer patients. Trimming stripped 6 bases from V and 1 base from J, with 13 bases between. CDR1 is SGHAT, CDR2 FQNNGV, per germline. The CDR3 totals 14 residues. Sequenced by immunoSEQ multiplex PCR; TCRdb stores in-frame clones only, minus some. This sample has some 200,000 clones, with 91% found just once. This clone was seen once. This rearrangement joins TRBV11-2 to TRBJ2-7; maybe TRBD2 (6 bases). This TCR derives from a woman in her thirties in good health. The specimen was blood. CDR3 DNA sequence: TGTGCCAGCAGTAGAGGTCTAGCGTCCTACGAGCAGTACTTC. Its protein is CASSRGLASYEQYF.